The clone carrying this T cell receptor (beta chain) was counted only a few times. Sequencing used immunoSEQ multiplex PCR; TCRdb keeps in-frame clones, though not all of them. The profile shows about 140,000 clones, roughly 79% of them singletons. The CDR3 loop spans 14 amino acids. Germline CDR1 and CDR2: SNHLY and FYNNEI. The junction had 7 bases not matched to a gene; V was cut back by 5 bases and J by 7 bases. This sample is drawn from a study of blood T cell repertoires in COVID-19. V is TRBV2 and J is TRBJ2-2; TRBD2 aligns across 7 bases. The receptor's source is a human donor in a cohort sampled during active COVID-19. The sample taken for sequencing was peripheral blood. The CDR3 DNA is TGTGCCAGCAGTCCTGTCGGGGGGATCGGGGAGCTGTTTTTT. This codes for CASSPVGGIGELFF.